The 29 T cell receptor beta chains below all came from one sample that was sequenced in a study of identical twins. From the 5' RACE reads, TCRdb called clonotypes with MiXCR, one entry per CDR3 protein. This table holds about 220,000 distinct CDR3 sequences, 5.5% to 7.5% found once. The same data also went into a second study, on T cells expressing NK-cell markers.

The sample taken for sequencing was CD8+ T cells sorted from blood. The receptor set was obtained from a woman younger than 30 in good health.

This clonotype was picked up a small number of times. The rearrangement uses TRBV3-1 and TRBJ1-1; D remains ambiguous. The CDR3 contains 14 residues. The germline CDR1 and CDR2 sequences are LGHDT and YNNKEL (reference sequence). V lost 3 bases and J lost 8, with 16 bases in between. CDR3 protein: CASSHQKREIEAFF. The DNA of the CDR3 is TGTGCCAGCAGCCATCAGAAGCGGGAAATCGAAGCTTTCTTT. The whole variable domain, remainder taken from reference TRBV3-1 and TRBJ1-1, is DTAVSQTPKYLVTQMGNDKSIKCEQNLGHDTMYWYKQDSKKFLKIMFSYNNKELIINETVPNRFSPKSPDKAHLNLHINSLELGDSAVYFCASSHQKREIEAFFGQGTRLTVV.

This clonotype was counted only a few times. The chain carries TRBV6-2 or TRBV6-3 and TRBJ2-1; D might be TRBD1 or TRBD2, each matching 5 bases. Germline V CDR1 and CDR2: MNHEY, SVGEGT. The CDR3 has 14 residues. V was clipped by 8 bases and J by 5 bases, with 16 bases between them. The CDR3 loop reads CASSVRERDNEQFF. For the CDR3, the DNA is TGTGCCAGCTCCGTCAGGGAGAGGGACAATGAGCAGTTCTTC.

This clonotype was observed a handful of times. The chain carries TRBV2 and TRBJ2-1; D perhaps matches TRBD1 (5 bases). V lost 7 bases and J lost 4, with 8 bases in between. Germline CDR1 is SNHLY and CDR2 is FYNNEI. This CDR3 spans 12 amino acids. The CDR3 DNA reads TGTGCCAGCAAGCAGGGTTACAATGAGCAGTTCTTC. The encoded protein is CASKQGYNEQFF. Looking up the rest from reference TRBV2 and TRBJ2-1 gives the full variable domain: EPEVTQTPSHQVTQMGQEVILRCVPISNHLYFYWYRQILGQKVEFLVSFYNNEISEKSEIFDDQFSVERPDGSNFTLKIRSTKLEDSAMYFCASKQGYNEQFFGPGTRLTVL.

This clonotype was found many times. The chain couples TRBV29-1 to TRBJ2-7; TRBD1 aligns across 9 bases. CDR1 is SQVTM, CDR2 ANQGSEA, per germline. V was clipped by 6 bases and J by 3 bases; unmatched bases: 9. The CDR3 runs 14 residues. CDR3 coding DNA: TGCAGCGTCTCCGGGACAGGGTCCGGCTACGAGCAGTACTTC. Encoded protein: CSVSGTGSGYEQYF.

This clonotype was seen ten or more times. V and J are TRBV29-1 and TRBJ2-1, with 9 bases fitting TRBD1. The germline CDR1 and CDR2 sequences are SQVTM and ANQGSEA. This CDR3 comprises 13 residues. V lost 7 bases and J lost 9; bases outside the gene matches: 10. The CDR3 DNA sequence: TGCAGCGCAGGGTTCACAGGGGGCGGTGAGCAGTTCTTC. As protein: CSAGFTGGGEQFF.

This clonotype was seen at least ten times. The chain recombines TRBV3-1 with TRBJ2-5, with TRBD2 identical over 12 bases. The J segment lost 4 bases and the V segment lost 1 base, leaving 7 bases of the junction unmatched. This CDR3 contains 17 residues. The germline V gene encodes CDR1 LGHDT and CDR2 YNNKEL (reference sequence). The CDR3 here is CASSQGGRLAGVETQYF. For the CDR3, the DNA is TGTGCCAGCAGCCAAGGGGGCCGACTAGCGGGAGTAGAGACCCAGTACTTC.

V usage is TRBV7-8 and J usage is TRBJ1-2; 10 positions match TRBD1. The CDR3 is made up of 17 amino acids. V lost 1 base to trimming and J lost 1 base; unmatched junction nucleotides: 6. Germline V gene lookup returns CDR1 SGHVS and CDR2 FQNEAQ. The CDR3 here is CASSLVLTGGRNYGYTF. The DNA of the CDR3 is TGTGCCAGCAGCTTAGTACTGACAGGGGGCCGTAACTATGGCTACACCTTC.

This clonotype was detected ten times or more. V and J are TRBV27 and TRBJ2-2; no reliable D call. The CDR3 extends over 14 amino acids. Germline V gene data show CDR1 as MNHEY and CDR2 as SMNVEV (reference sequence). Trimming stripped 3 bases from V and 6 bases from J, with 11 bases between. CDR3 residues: CASSLLGLAGELFF. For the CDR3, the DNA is TGTGCCAGCAGTTTGTTAGGGTTGGCCGGGGAGCTGTTTTTT.

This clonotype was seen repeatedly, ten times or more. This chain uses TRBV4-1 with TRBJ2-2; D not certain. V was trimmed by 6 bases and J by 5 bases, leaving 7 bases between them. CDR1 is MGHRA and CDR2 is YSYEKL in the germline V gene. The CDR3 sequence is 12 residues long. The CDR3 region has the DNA TGCGCCAGCAGGTTAGATACCGGGGAGCTGTTTTTT. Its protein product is CASRLDTGELFF.

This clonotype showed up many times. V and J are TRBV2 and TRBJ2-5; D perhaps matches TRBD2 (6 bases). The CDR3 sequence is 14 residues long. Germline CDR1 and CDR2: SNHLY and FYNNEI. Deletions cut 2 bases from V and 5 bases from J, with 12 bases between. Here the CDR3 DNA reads TGTGCCAGCAGTGAATGGAGGGGTTCGGAGACCCAGTACTTC. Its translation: CASSEWRGSETQYF.

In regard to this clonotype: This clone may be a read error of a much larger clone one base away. CDR3 in DNA: TGCAGTGCCGTCCCGAGACAGGCGAACACAGATACGCAGTATTTT. It is translated as CSAVPRQANTDTQYF. This chain connects TRBV20-1 to TRBJ2-3; perhaps TRBD1 as D (6 bases). Germline V gene sequence: CDR1 DFQATT, CDR2 SNEGSKA (reference sequence). Trimming shortened V by 6 bases and J by 2 bases, and 18 bases separated the two germline ends. The CDR3 sequence is 15 residues long.

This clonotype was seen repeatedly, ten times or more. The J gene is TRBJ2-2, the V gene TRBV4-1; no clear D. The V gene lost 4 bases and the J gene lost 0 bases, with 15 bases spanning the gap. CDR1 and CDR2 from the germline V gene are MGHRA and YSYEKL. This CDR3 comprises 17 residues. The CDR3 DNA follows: TGCGCCAGCAGCCTCGAACCCGGCGGAGCGAACACCGGGGAGCTGTTTTTT. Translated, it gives CASSLEPGGANTGELFF.

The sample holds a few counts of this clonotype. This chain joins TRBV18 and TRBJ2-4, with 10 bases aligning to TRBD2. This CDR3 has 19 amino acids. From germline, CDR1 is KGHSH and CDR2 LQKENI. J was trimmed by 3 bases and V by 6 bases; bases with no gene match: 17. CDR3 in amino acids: CASSPGVAGGYANKNIQYF. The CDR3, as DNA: TGTGCCAGCTCTCCTGGGGTAGCGGGAGGCTACGCCAACAAAAACATTCAGTACTTC. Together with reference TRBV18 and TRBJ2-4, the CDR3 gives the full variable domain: NAGVMQNPRHLVRRRGQEARLRCSPMKGHSHVYWYRQLPEEGLKFMVYLQKENIIDESGMPKERFSAEFPKEGPSILRIQQVVRGDSAAYFCASSPGVAGGYANKNIQYFGAGTRLSVL.

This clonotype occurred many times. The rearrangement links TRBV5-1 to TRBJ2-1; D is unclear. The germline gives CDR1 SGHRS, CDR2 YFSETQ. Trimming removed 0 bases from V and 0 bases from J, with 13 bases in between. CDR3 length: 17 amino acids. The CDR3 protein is CASSLEPLGSSYNEQFF. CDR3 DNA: TGCGCCAGCAGCTTGGAACCCCTGGGAAGCTCCTACAATGAGCAGTTCTTC.

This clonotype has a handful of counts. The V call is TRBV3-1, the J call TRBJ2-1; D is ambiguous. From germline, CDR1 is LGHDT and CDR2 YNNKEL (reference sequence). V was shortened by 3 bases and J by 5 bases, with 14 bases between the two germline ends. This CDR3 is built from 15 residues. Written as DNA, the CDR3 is TGTGCCAGCAGCCAGGAACTGATGGTAGACAATGAGCAGTTCTTC. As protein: CASSQELMVDNEQFF.

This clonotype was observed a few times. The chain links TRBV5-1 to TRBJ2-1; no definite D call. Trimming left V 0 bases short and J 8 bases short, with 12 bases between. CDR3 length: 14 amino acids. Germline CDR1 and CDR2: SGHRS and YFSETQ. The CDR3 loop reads CASSLEVGFYEQFF. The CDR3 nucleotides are TGCGCCAGCAGCTTGGAGGTCGGTTTCTATGAGCAGTTCTTC. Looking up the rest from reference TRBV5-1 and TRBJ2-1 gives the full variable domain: KAGVTQTPRYLIKTRGQQVTLSCSPISGHRSVSWYQQTPGQGLQFLFEYFSETQRNKGNFPGRFSGRQFSNSRSEMNVSTLELGDSALYLCASSLEVGFYEQFFGPGTRLTVL.

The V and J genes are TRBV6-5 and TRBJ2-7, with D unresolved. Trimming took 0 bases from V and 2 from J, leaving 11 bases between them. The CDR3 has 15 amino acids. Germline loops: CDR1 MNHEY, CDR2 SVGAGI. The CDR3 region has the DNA TGTGCCAGCAGTTACTCGGAAGGGCGCCCCTACGAGCAGTACTTC. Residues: CASSYSEGRPYEQYF.

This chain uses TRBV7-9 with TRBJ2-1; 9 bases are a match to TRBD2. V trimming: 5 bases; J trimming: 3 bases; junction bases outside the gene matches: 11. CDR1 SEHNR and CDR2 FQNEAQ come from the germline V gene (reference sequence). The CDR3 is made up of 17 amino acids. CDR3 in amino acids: CASSPRGSGRFYNEQFF. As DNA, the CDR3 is TGTGCCAGCAGCCCTCGGGGGAGCGGGAGGTTCTACAATGAGCAGTTCTTC.

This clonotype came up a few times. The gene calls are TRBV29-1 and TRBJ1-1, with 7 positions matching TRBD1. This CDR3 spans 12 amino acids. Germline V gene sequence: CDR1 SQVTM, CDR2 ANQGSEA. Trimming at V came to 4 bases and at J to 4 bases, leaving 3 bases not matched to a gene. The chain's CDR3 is CSVVRGRTEAFF. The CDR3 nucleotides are TGCAGCGTTGTAAGGGGGCGCACTGAAGCTTTCTTT.

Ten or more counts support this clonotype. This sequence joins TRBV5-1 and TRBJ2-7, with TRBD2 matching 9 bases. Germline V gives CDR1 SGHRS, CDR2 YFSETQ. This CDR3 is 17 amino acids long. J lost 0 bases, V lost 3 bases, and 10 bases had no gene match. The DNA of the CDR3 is TGCGCCAGCAGCTGGACAGCTAGCGGGACCAGCTCCTACGAGCAGTACTTC. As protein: CASSWTASGTSSYEQYF.

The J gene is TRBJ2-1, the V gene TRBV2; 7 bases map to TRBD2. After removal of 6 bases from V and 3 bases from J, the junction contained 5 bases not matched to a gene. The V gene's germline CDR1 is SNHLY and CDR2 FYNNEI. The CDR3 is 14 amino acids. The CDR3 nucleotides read TGTGCCAGCAGGAACCGGGGGGTCTACAATGAGCAGTTCTTC. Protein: CASRNRGVYNEQFF.

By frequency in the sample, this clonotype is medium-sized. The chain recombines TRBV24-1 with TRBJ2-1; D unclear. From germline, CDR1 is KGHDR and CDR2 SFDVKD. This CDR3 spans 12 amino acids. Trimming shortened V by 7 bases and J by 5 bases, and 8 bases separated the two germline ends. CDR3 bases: TGTGCCACCAGCTCTAGTAACAATGAGCAGTTCTTC. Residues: CATSSSNNEQFF.

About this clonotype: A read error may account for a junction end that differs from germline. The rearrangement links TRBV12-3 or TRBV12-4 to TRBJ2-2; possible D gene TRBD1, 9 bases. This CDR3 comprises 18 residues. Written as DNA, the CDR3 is TGTGCCTGCAGTTTAGCCGGGAGGGGACAGGGAAAAACCGGGGAGCTGTTTTTT. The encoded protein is CACSLAGRGQGKTGELFF.

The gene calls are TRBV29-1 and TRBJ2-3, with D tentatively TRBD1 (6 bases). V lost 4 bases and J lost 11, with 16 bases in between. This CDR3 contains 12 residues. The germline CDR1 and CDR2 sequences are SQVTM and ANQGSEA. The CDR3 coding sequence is TGCAGCGTTGTACTTCGCAGGGGTGGGCAGTATTTT. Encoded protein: CSVVLRRGGQYF.

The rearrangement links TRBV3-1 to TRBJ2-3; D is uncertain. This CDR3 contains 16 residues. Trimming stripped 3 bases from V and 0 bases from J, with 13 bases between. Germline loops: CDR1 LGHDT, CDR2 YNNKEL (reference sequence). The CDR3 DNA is TGTGCCAGCAGCCATGTCATATTCTCTAGCACAGATACGCAGTATTTT. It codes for CASSHVIFSSTDTQYF.

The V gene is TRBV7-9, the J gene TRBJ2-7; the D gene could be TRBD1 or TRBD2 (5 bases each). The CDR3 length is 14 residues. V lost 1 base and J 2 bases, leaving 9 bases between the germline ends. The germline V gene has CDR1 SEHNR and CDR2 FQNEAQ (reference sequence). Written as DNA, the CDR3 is TGTGCCAGCAGCTTAGAAGAGGGACCCTACGAGCAGTACTTC. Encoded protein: CASSLEEGPYEQYF. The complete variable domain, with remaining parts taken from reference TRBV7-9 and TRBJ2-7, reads DTGVSQNPRHKITKRGQNVTFRCDPISEHNRLYWYRQTLGQGPEFLTYFQNEAQLEKSRLLSDRFSAERPKGSFSTLEIQRTEQGDSAMYLCASSLEEGPYEQYFGPGTRLTVT.

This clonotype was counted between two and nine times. CDR3 amino acids: CAWSRGASSYNEQFF. CDR3 bases: TGTGCCTGGTCCCGAGGGGCCAGTTCCTACAATGAGCAGTTCTTC. The genes are TRBV30 and TRBJ2-1; D assignment may be TRBD1 or TRBD2 (5 bases each). The germline V gene encodes CDR1 GTSNPN and CDR2 SVGIG (reference sequence). The CDR3 consists of 15 residues. The V end was cut by 5 bases, the J end by 1 base, with 15 bases between.

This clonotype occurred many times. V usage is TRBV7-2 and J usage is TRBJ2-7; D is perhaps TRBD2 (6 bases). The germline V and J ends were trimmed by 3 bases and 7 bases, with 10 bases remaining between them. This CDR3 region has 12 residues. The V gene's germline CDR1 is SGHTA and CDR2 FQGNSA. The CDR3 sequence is CASSFWGEEQYF. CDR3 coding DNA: TGTGCCAGCAGCTTTTGGGGGGAGGAGCAGTACTTC. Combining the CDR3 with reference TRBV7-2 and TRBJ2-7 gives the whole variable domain GAGVSQSPSNKVTEKGKDVELRCDPISGHTALYWYRQSLGQGLEFLIYFQGNSAPDKSGLPSDRFSAERTGGSVSTLTIQRTQQEDSAVYLCASSFWGEEQYFGPGTRLTVT.

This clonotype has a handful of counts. The CDR3 here is CAAAKADEQYF. DNA of the CDR3: TGTGCCGCAGCAAAAGCCGACGAGCAGTACTTC. The chain carries TRBV27 and TRBJ2-7, with D unresolved. Per the germline V gene, CDR1 is MNHEY and CDR2 is SMNVEV (reference sequence). The CDR3 has 11 amino acids. V was trimmed by 11 bases and J by 5 bases, leaving 13 bases between them.